Below are 11 T cell receptor beta chains sequenced from a single sample in a study of T-cell memory formation after mild COVID-19. MiXCR was run by TCRdb on the 5' RACE reads, yielding one entry per CDR3 protein. The top ten clones hold roughly 2.3% of a sample with approximately 210,000 distinct CDR3 sequences, about a sixth of them seen once. Sequencing input: PBMCs or a T cell subset sorted from them (not recorded which). The source of these receptors is an adult woman who had mild COVID-19 (a few samples of this study predate the infection). Cell type and time point are not known.

This clonotype was observed a handful of times. This rearrangement joins TRBV7-2 to TRBJ2-1; no clear D gene. With 1 base removed from V and 2 bases from J, the gap between germline ends came to 12 bases. This CDR3 has 16 amino acids. Germline V gene lookup returns CDR1 SGHTA and CDR2 FQGNSA. CDR3 residues: CASSLEVSVTYNEQFF. DNA of the CDR3: TGTGCCAGCAGCTTAGAGGTCTCGGTAACCTACAATGAGCAGTTCTTC.

This clonotype came up a few times. The chain recombines TRBV20-1 with TRBJ1-5, with D possibly matching TRBD1 (5 bases). Germline-derived CDR1 and CDR2 are DFQATT and SNEGSKA (reference sequence). V dropped 5 bases and J dropped 11 bases, with 19 bases sitting between them. CDR3 length: 13 amino acids. The CDR3 here is CSAYRDFGGAQHF. CDR3 coding DNA: TGCAGTGCTTACCGGGACTTCGGAGGGGCCCAGCATTTT.

The V call is TRBV9, the J call TRBJ2-3; the D gene could be TRBD1 or TRBD2 (5 bases each). The CDR3 consists of 15 residues. Germline CDR1 SGDLS, CDR2 YYNGEE. Trimming removed 5 bases at V and 2 bases at J, with 15 bases between. The CDR3 region has the DNA TGTGCCAGCAGTGTCCGGGACCCCCACACAGATACGCAGTATTTT. Translation: CASSVRDPHTDTQYF.

The chain uses TRBV4-2 and TRBJ2-1, with 10 bases fitting TRBD2. Germline V gene sequence: CDR1 LGHNA, CDR2 YNFKEQ. The CDR3 totals 17 residues. V lost 1 base to trimming and J lost 4 bases; unmatched junction nucleotides: 7. The CDR3 DNA follows: TGTGCCAGCAGCCAAGCCGCCGGGACTAGCGCTTACAATGAGCAGTTCTTC. Its translation: CASSQAAGTSAYNEQFF.

This clonotype was picked up many times. The rearrangement uses TRBV7-9 and TRBJ2-7; 10 positions match TRBD1. Looked up from germline, CDR1 is SEHNR and CDR2 is FQNEAQ (reference sequence). V lost 4 bases, J lost 6 bases, and 6 bases stayed unmatched. There are 14 residues in the CDR3. DNA for the CDR3: TGTGCCAGCAGCTCCGGGACAGGGGACGGCGAGCAGTACTTC. Translation gives CASSSGTGDGEQYF.

The CDR3 region is CASSLQGSLREKLFF. The CDR3 DNA follows: TGTGCCAGCAGTTTACAGGGTTCCTTACGGGAAAAACTGTTTTTT. This sequence joins TRBV12-3 or TRBV12-4 and TRBJ1-4, with D possibly being TRBD1 (5 bases). This CDR3 is built from 15 residues. V was shortened by 2 bases and J by 8 bases, with 15 bases between the two germline ends.

This chain links TRBV7-3 with TRBJ1-2, with 7 bases lining up with TRBD1. The CDR3 has 15 residues. V dropped 5 bases and J dropped 4; count of bases not matched to a gene: 10. Germline loops: CDR1 SGHTA, CDR2 FQGTGA. CDR3 loop: CASSTQTTGTYGYTF. Written as DNA, the CDR3 is TGTGCCAGCAGCACCCAAACGACAGGGACCTATGGCTACACCTTC. Full variable domain (rest looked up from reference TRBV7-3 and TRBJ1-2): GAGVSQTPSNKVTEKGKYVELRCDPISGHTALYWYRQSLGQGPEFLIYFQGTGAADDSGLPNDRFFAVRPEGSVSTLKIQRTERGDSAVYLCASSTQTTGTYGYTFGSGTRLTVV.

This clonotype was counted only a few times. J is TRBJ2-7 and V is TRBV4-3, with a weak D call TRBD1 (5 bases). V was clipped by 4 bases and J by 6 bases, with 13 bases between them. CDR3 length: 13 amino acids. Germline CDR1 LGHNA, CDR2 YSLEER. CDR3 protein: CASSLKKGIEQYF. The CDR3 DNA reads as TGCGCCAGCAGCCTTAAAAAGGGGATCGAGCAGTACTTC.

This clonotype showed up just a few times. J is TRBJ2-3 and V is TRBV5-1; TRBD1 is a possible D gene (6 bases). This CDR3 comprises 14 residues. Trimming removed 3 bases from V and 4 bases from J, with 12 bases in between. CDR1 SGHRS and CDR2 YFSETQ come from the germline V gene. In DNA, the CDR3 is TGCGCCAGCAGCTCAGGACAGACCCCAGATACGCAGTATTTT. It codes for CASSSGQTPDTQYF.

The chain has TRBV12-3 or TRBV12-4 and TRBJ1-4; D call uncertain. This CDR3 region has 13 residues. Trimming shortened V by 3 bases and J by 8 bases, and 10 bases separated the two germline ends. DNA of the CDR3: TGTGCCAGCAGTTTTCTTGAAGAGGAAAAACTGTTTTTT. Its protein is CASSFLEEEKLFF.

This sequence joins TRBV20-1 and TRBJ1-1; weak D call: TRBD1 (5 bases). Germline V gene lookup returns CDR1 DFQATT and CDR2 SNEGSKA (reference sequence). This CDR3 contains 15 residues. Trimming left V 3 bases short and J 0 bases short, with 14 bases between. The CDR3 nucleotides read TGCAGTGCTAGGGGTGGGGCAGGGATGAACACTGAAGCTTTCTTT. Its translation: CSARGGAGMNTEAFF.